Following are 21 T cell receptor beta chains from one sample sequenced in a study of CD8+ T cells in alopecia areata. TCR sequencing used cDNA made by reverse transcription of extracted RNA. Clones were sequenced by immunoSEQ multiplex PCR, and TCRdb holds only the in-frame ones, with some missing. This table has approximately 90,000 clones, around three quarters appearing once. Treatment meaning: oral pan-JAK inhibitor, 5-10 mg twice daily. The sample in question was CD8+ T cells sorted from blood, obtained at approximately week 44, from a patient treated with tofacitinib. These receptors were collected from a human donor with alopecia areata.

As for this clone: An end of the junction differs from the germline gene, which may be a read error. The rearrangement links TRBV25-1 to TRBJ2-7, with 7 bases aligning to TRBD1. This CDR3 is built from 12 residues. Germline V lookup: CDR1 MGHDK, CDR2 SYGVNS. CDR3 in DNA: TGTGCCAGCAGTGATTTCAAGGGGACAGTAAGCTTC. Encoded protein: CASSDFKGTVSF.

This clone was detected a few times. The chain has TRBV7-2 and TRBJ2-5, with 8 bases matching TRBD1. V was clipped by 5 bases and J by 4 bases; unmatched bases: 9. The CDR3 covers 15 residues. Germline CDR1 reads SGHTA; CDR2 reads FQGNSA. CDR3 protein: CASSPGQGWGETQYF. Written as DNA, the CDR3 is TGTGCCAGCAGCCCAGGACAGGGATGGGGAGAGACCCAGTACTTC.

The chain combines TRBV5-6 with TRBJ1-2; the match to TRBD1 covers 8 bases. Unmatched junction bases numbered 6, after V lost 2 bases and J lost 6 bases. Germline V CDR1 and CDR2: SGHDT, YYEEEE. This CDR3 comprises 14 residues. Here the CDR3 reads CASSFPQGANGYTF. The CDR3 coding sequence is TGTGCCAGCAGCTTTCCCCAGGGGGCTAATGGCTACACCTTC. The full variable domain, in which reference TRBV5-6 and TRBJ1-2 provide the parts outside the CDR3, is DAGVTQSPTHLIKTRGQQVTLRCSPKSGHDTVSWYQQALGQGPQFIFQYYEEEERQRGNFPDRFSGHQFPNYSSELNVNALLLGDSALYLCASSFPQGANGYTFGSGTRLTVV.

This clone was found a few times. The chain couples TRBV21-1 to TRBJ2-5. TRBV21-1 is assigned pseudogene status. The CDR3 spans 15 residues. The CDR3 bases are TGTGCCAGCAGCAAAGACCGAGGGACCCAAGAGACCCAGTACTTC. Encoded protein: CASSKDRGTQETQYF.

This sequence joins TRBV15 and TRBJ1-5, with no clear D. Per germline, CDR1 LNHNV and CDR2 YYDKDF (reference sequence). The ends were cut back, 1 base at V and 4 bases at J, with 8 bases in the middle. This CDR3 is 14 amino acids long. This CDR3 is CATSRVNRNQPQHF. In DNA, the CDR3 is TGTGCCACCAGCAGAGTCAACCGAAATCAGCCCCAGCATTTT. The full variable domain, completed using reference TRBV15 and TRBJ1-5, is DAMVIQNPRYQVTQFGKPVTLSCSQTLNHNVMYWYQQKSSQAPKLLFHYYDKDFNNEADTPDNFQSRRPNTSFCFLDIRSPGLGDTAMYLCATSRVNRNQPQHFGDGTRLSIL.

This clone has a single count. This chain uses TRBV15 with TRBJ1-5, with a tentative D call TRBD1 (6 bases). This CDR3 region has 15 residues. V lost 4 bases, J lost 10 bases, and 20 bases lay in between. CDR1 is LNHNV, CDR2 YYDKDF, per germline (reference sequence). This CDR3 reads CATSTPTGAQEPQHF. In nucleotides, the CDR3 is TGTGCCACCAGCACCCCGACGGGGGCGCAGGAACCCCAGCATTTT.

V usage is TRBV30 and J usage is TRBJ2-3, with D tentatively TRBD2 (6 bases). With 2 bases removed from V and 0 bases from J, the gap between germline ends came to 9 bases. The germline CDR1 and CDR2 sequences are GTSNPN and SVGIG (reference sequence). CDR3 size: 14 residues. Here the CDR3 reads CAWSRGTSTDTQYF. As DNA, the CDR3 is TGTGCCTGGAGTAGAGGGACTAGCACAGATACGCAGTATTTT.

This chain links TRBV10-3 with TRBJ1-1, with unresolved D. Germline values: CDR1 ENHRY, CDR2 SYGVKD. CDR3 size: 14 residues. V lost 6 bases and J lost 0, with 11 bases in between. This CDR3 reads CAIRRAFMNTEAFF. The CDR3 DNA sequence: TGTGCCATCAGACGGGCCTTCATGAACACTGAAGCTTTCTTT.

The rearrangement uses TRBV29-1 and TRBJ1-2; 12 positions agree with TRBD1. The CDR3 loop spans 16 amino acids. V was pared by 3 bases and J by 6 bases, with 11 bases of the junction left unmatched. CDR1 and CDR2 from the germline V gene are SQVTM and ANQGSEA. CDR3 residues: CSVEGRDRGQFDGYTF. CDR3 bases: TGCAGCGTTGAGGGCCGGGACAGGGGGCAATTCGATGGCTACACCTTC.

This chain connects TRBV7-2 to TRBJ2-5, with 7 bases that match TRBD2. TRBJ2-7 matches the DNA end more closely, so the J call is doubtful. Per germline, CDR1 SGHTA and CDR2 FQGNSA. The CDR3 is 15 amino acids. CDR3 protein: CASSPTLGGGYEQYF. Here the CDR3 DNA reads TGTGCCAGCAGCCCGACACTGGGCGGGGGCTACGAGCAGTACTTC.

This CDR3 reads CASSVVGTTDTQYF. The CDR3 bases are TGTGCCAGCAGCGTAGTAGGGACCACAGATACGCAGTATTTT. This rearrangement joins TRBV9 to TRBJ2-3; D tentatively reads TRBD1 or TRBD2 (5 bases each). Deletions cut 0 bases from V and 2 bases from J, with 7 bases between. This CDR3 comprises 14 residues. Germline CDR1 and CDR2: SGDLS and YYNGEE.

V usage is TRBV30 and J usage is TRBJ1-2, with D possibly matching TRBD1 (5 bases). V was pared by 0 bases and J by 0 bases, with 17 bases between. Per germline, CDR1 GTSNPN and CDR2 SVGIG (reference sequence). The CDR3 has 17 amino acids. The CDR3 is CAWSVQGTTFPNYGYTF. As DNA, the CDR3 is TGTGCCTGGAGTGTACAAGGGACCACCTTCCCTAACTATGGCTACACCTTC.

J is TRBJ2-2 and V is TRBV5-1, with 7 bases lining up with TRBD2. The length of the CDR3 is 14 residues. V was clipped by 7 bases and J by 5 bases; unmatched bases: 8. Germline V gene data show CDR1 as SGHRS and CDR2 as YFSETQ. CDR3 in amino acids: CASVAREGTGELFF. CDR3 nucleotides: TGCGCCAGCGTGGCCAGGGAGGGGACCGGGGAGCTGTTTTTT.

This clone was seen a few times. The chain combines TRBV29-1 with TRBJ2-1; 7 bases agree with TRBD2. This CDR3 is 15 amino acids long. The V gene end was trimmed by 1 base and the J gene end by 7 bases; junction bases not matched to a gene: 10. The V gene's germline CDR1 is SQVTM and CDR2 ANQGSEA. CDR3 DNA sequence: TGCAGCGTTGAAGGCGGACACCGGGGGGTAAATGAGCAGTTCTTC. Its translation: CSVEGGHRGVNEQFF.

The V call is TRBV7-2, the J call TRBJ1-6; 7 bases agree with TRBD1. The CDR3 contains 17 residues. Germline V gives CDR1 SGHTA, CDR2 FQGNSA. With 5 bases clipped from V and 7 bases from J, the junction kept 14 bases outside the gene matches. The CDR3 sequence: CASSRLGQDTINSPLHF. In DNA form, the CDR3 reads TGTGCCAGCAGCCGCCTTGGACAGGACACCATCAATTCACCCCTCCACTTT.

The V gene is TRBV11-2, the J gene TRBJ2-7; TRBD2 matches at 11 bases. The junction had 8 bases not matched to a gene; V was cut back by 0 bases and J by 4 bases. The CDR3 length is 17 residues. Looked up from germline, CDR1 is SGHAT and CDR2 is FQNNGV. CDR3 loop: CASSLESALAGGYEQYF. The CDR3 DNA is TGTGCCAGCAGCTTAGAATCCGCTCTAGCGGGGGGATACGAGCAGTACTTC.

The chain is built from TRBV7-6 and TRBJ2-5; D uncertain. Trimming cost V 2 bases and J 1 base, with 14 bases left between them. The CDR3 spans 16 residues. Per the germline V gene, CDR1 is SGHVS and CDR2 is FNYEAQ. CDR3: CASSLSARLGQETQYF. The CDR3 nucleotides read TGTGCCAGCAGCTTATCCGCTCGCCTCGGCCAAGAGACCCAGTACTTC.

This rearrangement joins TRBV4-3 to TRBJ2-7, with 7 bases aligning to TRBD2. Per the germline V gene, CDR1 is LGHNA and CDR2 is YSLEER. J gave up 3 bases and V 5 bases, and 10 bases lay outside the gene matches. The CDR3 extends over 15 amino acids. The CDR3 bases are TGCGCCAGCAGCAAAGGTACGGAGCGGGGCTACGAGCAGTACTTC. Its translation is CASSKGTERGYEQYF.

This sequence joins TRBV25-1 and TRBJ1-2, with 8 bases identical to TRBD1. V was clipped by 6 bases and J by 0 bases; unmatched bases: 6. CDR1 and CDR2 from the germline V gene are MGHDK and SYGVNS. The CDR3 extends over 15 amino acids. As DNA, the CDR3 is TGTGCCAGCAGCCAGGGGACAGGAGCTAACTATGGCTACACCTTC. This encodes CASSQGTGANYGYTF.

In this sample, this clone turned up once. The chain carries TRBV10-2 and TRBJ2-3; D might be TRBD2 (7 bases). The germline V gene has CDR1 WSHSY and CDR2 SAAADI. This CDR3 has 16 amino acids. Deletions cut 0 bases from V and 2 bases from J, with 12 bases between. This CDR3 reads CASSESRGGDTDTQYF. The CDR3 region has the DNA TGCGCCAGCAGTGAGTCGCGCGGGGGCGACACAGATACGCAGTATTTT.

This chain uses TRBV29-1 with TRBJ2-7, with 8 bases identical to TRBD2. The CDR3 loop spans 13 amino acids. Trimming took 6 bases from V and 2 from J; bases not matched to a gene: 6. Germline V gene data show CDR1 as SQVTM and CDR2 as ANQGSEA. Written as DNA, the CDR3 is TGCAGCGTAAAACTAGCGGAAGCCTACGAGCAGTACTTC. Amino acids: CSVKLAEAYEQYF.